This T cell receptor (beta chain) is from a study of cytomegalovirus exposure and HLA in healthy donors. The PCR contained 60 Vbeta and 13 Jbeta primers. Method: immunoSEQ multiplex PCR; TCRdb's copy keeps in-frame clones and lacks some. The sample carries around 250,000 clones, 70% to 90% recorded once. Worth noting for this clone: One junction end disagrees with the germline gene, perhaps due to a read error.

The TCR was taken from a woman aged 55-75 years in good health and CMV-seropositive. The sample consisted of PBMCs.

CDR3 nucleotides: TGTTCCAGCAGTCTTACAGGCAGATCCACCGGGGAGCTGTTTTTT. Its protein product is CSSSLTGRSTGELFF. This chain joins TRBV7-9 and TRBJ2-2; TRBD1 is a possible D gene (5 bases). In germline, CDR1 is SEHNR, CDR2 FQNEAQ (reference sequence). The CDR3 covers 15 residues.